These T cell receptor beta chains were read from a single sample in a study of cytomegalovirus exposure and HLA in healthy donors. Generated by immunoSEQ multiplex PCR, the TCRdb table keeps only in-frame clones and is missing some. Here the sample spans about 50,000 clones, roughly four fifths being singletons. The sequenced sample consisted of PBMCs. The receptors originated from a woman aged 35 to 49 in good health and CMV-seropositive. Both conserved end residues are part of each CDR3. Fields, in order: V gene, J gene, clone size, D gene, CDR3 protein, CDR3 DNA. A D gene is named only where the DNA matches it firmly. Only some rows state a clone size, as once, few, many or a class for expanded clones.

TRBV14	TRBJ1-1	-	-	CASSLKAGYTEAFF	TGTGCCAGCAGCCTGAAGGCAGGATACACTGAAGCTTTCTTT
TRBV4-3	TRBJ2-2	-	-	CASSRLVHTGELFF	TGCGCCAGCAGTCGACTAGTGCACACCGGGGAGCTGTTTTTT
TRBV7-9	TRBJ1-1	once	-	CASSFFGGGGTEAFF	TGTGCCAGCAGCTTTTTCGGGGGGGGTGGCACTGAAGCTTTCTTT
TRBV5-1	TRBJ2-4	once	TRBD2	CASSPGLDYGIQYF	TGCGCCAGCAGCCCGGGACTAGACTACGGCATTCAGTACTTC
TRBV11-3	TRBJ2-1	-	TRBD1	CASSFADRDEQFF	TGTGCCAGCAGCTTTGCTGACAGGGATGAGCAGTTCTTC
TRBV6-1	TRBJ2-5	few	-	CASSVTGFEIETQYF	TGTGCCAGCAGTGTAACAGGGTTTGAGATTGAGACCCAGTACTTC
TRBV7-8	TRBJ1-2	-	TRBD1	CASSPNRGLDYGYTF	TGTGCCAGCAGCCCGAACAGGGGGCTGGACTATGGCTACACCTTC
TRBV28	TRBJ2-2	-	TRBD1	CASSRMTGRGGELFF	TGTGCCAGCAGCCGGATGACAGGGAGAGGCGGGGAGCTGTTTTTT
TRBV6-1	TRBJ1-4	-	TRBD1	CASSGTGSNEKLFF	TGTGCCAGCAGTGGGACAGGGTCCAATGAAAAACTGTTTTTT
TRBV2	TRBJ1-5	-	-	CASSELGSNQPQHF	TGTGCCAGCAGTGAATTGGGCAGCAATCAGCCCCAGCATTTT
TRBV10-3	TRBJ1-2	-	-	CAISESNGQPEGYTF	TGTGCCATCAGTGAGTCGAACGGCCAACCGGAGGGCTACACCTTC
TRBV6-5	TRBJ1-1	once	-	CASSGAGRTHGAFF	TGTGCCAGCAGTGGGGCCGGACGGACCCATGGAGCTTTCTTT
TRBV6-1	TRBJ2-1	-	-	CASRGGVSYNEQFF	TGTGCCAGCCGAGGAGGGGTTTCCTACAATGAGCAGTTCTTC
TRBV7-9	TRBJ2-2	-	-	CASSLLQAYGELFF	TGTGCCAGCAGCTTACTTCAGGCGTACGGGGAGCTGTTTTTT
TRBV9	TRBJ2-7	-	TRBD2	CASSVALAGAYEQYF	TGTGCCAGCAGCGTAGCACTAGCGGGGGCGTACGAGCAGTACTTC
TRBV5-1	TRBJ2-7	-	TRBD2	CASSPLGGVGEQYF	TGCGCCAGCAGCCCCCTCGGGGGGGTTGGCGAGCAGTACTTC
TRBV28	TRBJ1-1	-	TRBD1	CAGLDRAKPSEAFF	TGTGCCGGTCTCGACAGGGCGAAACCCTCCGAAGCTTTCTTT
TRBV6-6	TRBJ2-7	-	TRBD1	CASRSGTGTYEQYF	TGTGCCAGCAGGTCCGGGACAGGGACCTACGAGCAGTACTTC
TRBV28	TRBJ1-6	once	-	CATGGELGRYSPLHF	TGTGCCACCGGGGGTGAGTTAGGGCGATATTCACCCCTCCACTTT
TRBV11-2	TRBJ1-6	-	-	CASSPIVSSYNSPLHF	TGTGCCAGCAGCCCCATAGTGAGCTCCTATAATTCACCCCTCCACTTT
TRBV9	TRBJ2-5	once	-	CASSEGVRPQETQYF	TGTGCCAGCAGCGAGGGGGTGCGGCCCCAAGAGACCCAGTACTTC
TRBV5-6	TRBJ1-6	-	-	CASSSEGGRRISPLHF	TGTGCCAGCAGCTCCGAGGGTGGCAGGAGGATTTCACCCCTCCACTTT
TRBV19	TRBJ1-1	few	TRBD1	CASRDRVRNTEAFF	TGTGCCAGTAGGGACAGGGTACGGAACACTGAAGCTTTCTTT
TRBV2	TRBJ2-7	once	-	CASRVRVGDFTYEQYF	TGTGCCAGCAGGGTTCGTGTGGGTGACTTTACCTACGAGCAGTACTTC
TRBV7-9	TRBJ2-7	-	-	CASSLQEGEQYF	TGTGCCAGCAGCTTACAAGAGGGCGAGCAGTACTTC
TRBV30	TRBJ1-2	-	TRBD1	CAWSDGTGGDSSSYGYTF	TGTGCCTGGAGTGACGGGACAGGGGGCGATTCGAGTAGCTATGGCTACACCTTC
TRBV4-3	TRBJ2-1	few	-	CASSQGGANEQFF	TGCGCCAGCAGCCAAGGCGGGGCCAATGAGCAGTTCTTC
TRBV14	TRBJ1-2	-	-	CASSQDPGRIRGYTF	TGTGCCAGCAGCCAAGATCCGGGGAGGATAAGGGGCTACACCTTC
TRBV7-2	TRBJ2-7	few	TRBD2	CASSFDAGGTSYEQYF	TGTGCCAGCAGCTTCGACGCGGGGGGGACAAGCTACGAGCAGTACTTC
TRBV5-4	TRBJ2-1	-	TRBD2	CASSGYSSGDSSYNEQFF	TGTGCCAGCAGTGGATATTCTAGCGGGGACAGCTCCTACAATGAGCAGTTCTTC
TRBV19	TRBJ2-5	-	-	CASSRQAYQETQYF	TGTGCCAGTAGTCGGCAGGCTTACCAAGAGACCCAGTACTTC
TRBV5-1	TRBJ1-2	-	-	CASSYEGVIGGYTF	TGCGCCAGCAGTTATGAGGGGGTTATCGGTGGCTACACCTTC
TRBV30	TRBJ1-1	few	-	CAWSRQVNTEAFF	TGTGCCTGGAGCAGGCAGGTGAACACTGAAGCTTTCTTT
TRBV7-2	TRBJ1-2	-	-	CASSLAPAYLWRGGIF	TGTGCCAGCAGCTTAGCGCCGGCTTATCTTTGGCGAGGGGGTATCTTC
TRBV19	TRBJ1-5	few	-	CASSIDVQGQPQHF	TGTGCCAGTAGTATAGATGTGCAGGGCCAGCCCCAGCATTTT
TRBV29-1	TRBJ2-7	-	-	CSVWHSLTKEQYF	TGCAGCGTTTGGCACAGCCTTACGAAGGAGCAGTACTTC
TRBV30	TRBJ1-2	-	TRBD1	CAWARDRGEYGYTF	TGTGCCTGGGCTAGGGACAGGGGAGAATATGGCTACACCTTC
TRBV4-3	TRBJ1-1	few	-	CASSQGIKWREGVNTEAFF	TGCGCCAGCAGCCAAGGTATTAAGTGGCGGGAGGGGGTGAACACTGAAGCTTTCTTT
TRBV7-9	TRBJ1-6	-	-	CASPPPSNNSPLHF	TGTGCCAGCCCTCCGCCGTCTAATAATTCACCCCTCCACTTT
TRBV14	TRBJ2-1	once	TRBD1	CASSPGGDRVKKEQFF	TGTGCCAGCAGCCCAGGGGGGGACAGGGTAAAGAAGGAGCAGTTCTTC
TRBV19	TRBJ1-2	-	-	CASSNGPYGYTF	TGTGCCAGCTCAAATGGGCCCTATGGCTACACCTTC
TRBV10-2	TRBJ1-2	-	-	CASSGEGGMSGYTF	TGCGCCAGCAGTGGGGAGGGGGGCATGTCTGGCTACACCTTC
TRBV2	TRBJ2-2	-	-	CASRLDGVGELFF	TGTGCCAGCAGGCTCGACGGGGTGGGGGAGCTGTTTTTT
TRBV25-1	TRBJ1-4	-	-	CASSESPTGEKLFF	TGTGCCAGCAGTGAATCTCCGACGGGTGAAAAACTGTTTTTT
TRBV7-2	TRBJ1-6	-	-	CASASDSPLHF	TGTGCCAGCGCAAGCGATTCACCCCTCCACTTT
TRBV7-2	TRBJ1-1	-	-	CASNPSGGANTEAFF	TGTGCCAGCAACCCATCAGGCGGGGCCAACACTGAAGCTTTCTTT
TRBV30	TRBJ2-5	-	TRBD2	CAWSVPGGRGTQYF	TGTGCCTGGAGTGTGCCGGGAGGCCGGGGGACCCAGTACTTC
TRBV7-9	TRBJ1-5	-	-	CASSLAGDNNQPQHF	TGTGCCAGCAGCTTAGCAGGGGATAACAATCAGCCCCAGCATTTT
TRBV6-6	TRBJ2-6	once	TRBD1	CASSYGTGVGANVLTF	TGTGCCAGCAGTTACGGGACAGGGGTTGGGGCCAACGTCCTGACTTTC
TRBV29-1	TRBJ1-1	-	-	CSVGGAKNTEAFF	TGCAGCGTTGGGGGCGCAAAGAACACTGAAGCTTTCTTT
TRBV9	TRBJ1-1	-	-	CASRRQENTEAFF	TGTGCCAGCAGGAGACAGGAGAACACTGAAGCTTTCTTT